The rows below give T cell receptor beta chains drawn from one sample of a study of CD8 T cells in ankylosing spondylitis. Each CDR3 protein gets one entry after TCRdb re-called the 5' RACE reads with MiXCR. The table shows a few hundred thousand distinct CDR3 sequences, with 20% occurring only once. The source material was blood, either unsorted or a sorted T cell fraction (not recorded which). These receptors all come from a male donor with ankylosing spondylitis or in good health (not recorded which). CDR3s include the opening cysteine and the closing phenylalanine or tryptophan. The size of a clone is reported for some rows only, either as once, few or many, or as a class for expanded clones.

J,V,size,CDR3
TRBJ1-5,TRBV7-6,-,CASSLGPWDNQPQHF
TRBJ1-2,TRBV28,many,CASSYLGGRDGYTF
TRBJ1-1,TRBV5-1,-,CASSSWDTLTEAFF
TRBJ2-1,TRBV20-1,few,CSARQGTNDEQFF
TRBJ1-1,TRBV12-3/TRBV12-4,few,CASSKTGMNTEAFF
TRBJ2-2,TRBV12-3/TRBV12-4,-,CASSSILGGWQGGNTGELFF
TRBJ2-5,TRBV6-1,-,CASSPWTSGGYGETQYF
TRBJ2-1,TRBV5-1,-,CASSLGLAGANEQFF
TRBJ2-1,TRBV2,few,CASTERLAVYNEQFF
TRBJ1-1,TRBV29-1,many,CSADDSSGSFF
TRBJ1-3,TRBV7-6,few,CASSPRGGQSSGNTIYF
TRBJ2-1,TRBV20-1,-,CSASGGSYNEQFF
TRBJ2-5,TRBV5-5,few,CASSPGTSGGAYQETQYF
TRBJ2-5,TRBV9,few,CASSVSTGGQGNIETQYF
TRBJ2-1,TRBV24-1,-,CATSDHPGTEQFF
TRBJ2-3,TRBV29-1,-,CSERLAGGSDTQYF
TRBJ1-2,TRBV5-1,-,CASTRTGGFYGYTF
TRBJ2-1,TRBV12-3/TRBV12-4,few,CASSLGLAGAGYNEQFF
TRBJ2-1,TRBV9,many,CASSPRTSGIPSYNEQFF
TRBJ1-1,TRBV5-1,few,CASSITGGEGFFF
TRBJ2-1,TRBV29-1,few,CSVEVPEPASYNEQFF
TRBJ1-3,TRBV12-3/TRBV12-4,few,CASSLLGTNSGNTIYF
TRBJ2-1,TRBV5-6,-,CASSLATGLQFF
TRBJ2-1,TRBV5-1,few,CASSSFLGPSSDNEQFF
TRBJ2-2,TRBV6-1,few,CASGQAGGSGELFF
TRBJ2-3,TRBV5-1,-,CASTSGTDPDTQYF
TRBJ1-4,TRBV9,-,CASSVDWTLNEKLFF
TRBJ2-3,TRBV12-3/TRBV12-4,-,CASRDPRGTDTQYF
TRBJ2-3,TRBV27,many,CASFPGGGAGGTDTQYF
TRBJ2-1,TRBV10-3,-,CALGSGIDFNEQFF
TRBJ2-3,TRBV15,-,CATSRVTGTGPDTQYF
TRBJ2-1,TRBV7-2,few,CASSFSSSGRASEQFF
TRBJ1-1,TRBV9,-,CASSPQDGYVSEAFF
TRBJ1-2,TRBV6-1,-,CASSRTPGQGAYGYTF
TRBJ2-1,TRBV29-1,-,CSVPTREWVNEQFF
TRBJ1-2,TRBV5-5,few,CASSLGELIYGYTF
TRBJ2-2,TRBV12-3/TRBV12-4,few,CASRGLAAGRTGELFF
TRBJ2-3,TRBV29-1,few,CSVLQAGGFDTQYF
TRBJ2-2,TRBV11-2,-,CASSLGWTSSTGELFF
TRBJ2-3,TRBV10-3,few,CAISPAGSVADTQYF
TRBJ2-4,TRBV20-1,few,CSARAPSSRDIQYF
TRBJ2-1,TRBV3-1,few,CASSHTSGEQFF
TRBJ2-1,TRBV28,few,CASSSPGQGSNEQFF
TRBJ2-1,TRBV27,-,CASGSGGVNEQFF
TRBJ2-1,TRBV20-1,-,CSARARLAGGNSYNEQFF
TRBJ1-5,TRBV6-1,-,CASSETGGRNQPQHF
TRBJ2-2,TRBV7-6,few,CASSKITGTGELFF
TRBJ2-3,TRBV12-3/TRBV12-4,-,CASSSPGQGRGGSTDTQYF
TRBJ2-2,TRBV5-1,many,CASSPGTSGFTGELFF
TRBJ1-1,TRBV5-1,few,CASSRTDGNTEAFF
TRBJ1-1,TRBV9,-,CASSAPVNTEAFF
TRBJ1-2,TRBV29-1,few,CSVEDPPDNYGYTF
TRBJ2-3,TRBV20-1,-,CSAQDGGSSTDTQYF